The 31 T cell receptor beta chains reported below all come from one sample, sequenced in a study of T-cell reconstitution after alpha-beta-depleted transplantation in children. Preparation of the TCRbeta library was carried out with unique molecular identifiers. One entry per CDR3 protein results from TCRdb running MiXCR on the PCR reads. The repertoire consists of some 95,000 distinct CDR3 sequences, with roughly a quarter occurring once and the leading ten covering about 20%. The sample in question was PBMCs, obtained before TCRalphabeta/CD19-depleted stem cell transplant. All receptors come from a boy younger than 10 with acute lymphoblastic leukemia, due to receive a stem cell transplant.

The gene calls are TRBV3-1 and TRBJ2-2; D is undetermined. CDR3 length: 15 residues. The V end lost 3 bases, the J end lost 0 bases, and 8 bases lay between the germline ends. Germline assignment: CDR1 LGHDT and CDR2 YNNKEL (reference sequence). CDR3 sequence: CASSHKQTNTGELFF. As DNA, the CDR3 is TGTGCCAGCAGCCACAAACAGACGAACACCGGGGAGCTGTTTTTT.

In the case of this clonotype: Since a much larger clone is just one base distant, this may be a read error. The rearrangement joins TRBV7-9 to TRBJ2-5; D is uncertain. V gave up 10 bases and J gave up 3 bases, with 15 bases separating them. The CDR3 sequence is 13 residues long. Germline CDR1 and CDR2: SEHNR and FQNEAQ (reference sequence). CDR3: CATTQTNEETQYF. For the CDR3, the DNA is TGTGCCACCACCCAGACCAACGAAGAGACCCAGTACTTC. Filled out from reference TRBV7-9 and TRBJ2-5, the complete variable domain reads DTGVSQNPRHKITKRGQNVTFRCDPISEHNRLYWYRQTLGQGPEFLTYFQNEAQLEKSRLLSDRFSAERPKGSFSTLEIQRTEQGDSAMYLCATTQTNEETQYFGPGTRLLVL.

This clonotype turned up a few times. The chain couples TRBV5-6 to TRBJ2-7, with 11 nucleotides matching TRBD1. CDR3 length: 15 residues. The germline V gene has CDR1 SGHDT and CDR2 YYEEEE. V gave up 3 bases and J gave up 2 bases; unmatched junction bases: 4. The CDR3 protein is CASSSDRGLTYEQYF. As DNA, the CDR3 is TGTGCCAGCAGCTCGGACAGGGGGCTAACCTACGAGCAGTACTTC.

The V and J genes are TRBV5-1 and TRBJ2-3; 11 nucleotides match TRBD1. CDR3 size: 16 residues. The V segment lost 0 bases and the J segment 6 bases; nucleotides outside the gene matches: 6. Germline V CDR1 and CDR2: SGHRS, YFSETQ. Written as DNA, the CDR3 is TGCGCCAGCAGCTTGGTCCCGGGACAGGGGGTGGATACGCAGTATTTT. It is translated as CASSLVPGQGVDTQYF.

This clonotype turned up a few times. The J gene is TRBJ2-1, the V gene TRBV28, with D perhaps matching TRBD2 (6 bases). Germline lookup yields CDR1 MDHEN and CDR2 SYDVKM. The CDR3 spans 17 residues. Trimming removed 6 bases at V and 7 bases at J, with 25 bases between. Written as DNA, the CDR3 is TGTGCCAGCAGAAACGACATAGCGGAGGGGAAATCGAATGAGCAGTTCTTC. As protein: CASRNDIAEGKSNEQFF.

This clonotype was observed at least ten times. The chain couples TRBV5-5 to TRBJ1-1; the D gene is possibly TRBD1 (5 bases). Trimming removed 7 bases from V and 2 bases from J, with 12 bases in between. The CDR3 covers 13 residues. Per the germline V gene, CDR1 is SGHKS and CDR2 is YYEKEE (reference sequence). The CDR3 is CASFRDLNTEAFF. CDR3 nucleotides: TGTGCCAGCTTCAGGGACCTCAACACTGAAGCTTTCTTT. The whole variable domain, filled in from reference TRBV5-5 and TRBJ1-1, reads DAGVTQSPTHLIKTRGQQVTLRCSPISGHKSVSWYQQVLGQGPQFIFQYYEKEERGRGNFPDRFSARQFPNYSSELNVNALLLGDSALYLCASFRDLNTEAFFGQGTRLTVV.

This clonotype was detected only a few times. The V and J genes are TRBV15 and TRBJ2-7; a weak D match, TRBD2 (6 bases). CDR3 length equals 16 residues. Germline V gives CDR1 LNHNV, CDR2 YYDKDF (reference sequence). Between the trimmed V and J ends, which lost 5 bases and 2 bases, there was a span of 19 bases. The CDR3 DNA reads as TGTGCCACCAGCCCAGGCCCAGGCGGAGGGACCTACGAGCAGTACTTC. It is translated as CATSPGPGGGTYEQYF.

The sample holds many counts of this clonotype. The chain recombines TRBV25-1 with TRBJ2-1, with D uncertain. The ends were cut back, 8 bases at V and 4 bases at J, with 3 bases in the middle. The CDR3 is made up of 10 amino acids. The germline V gene encodes CDR1 MGHDK and CDR2 SYGVNS. CDR3 DNA sequence: TGTGCCAGCGGATACAATGAGCAGTTCTTC. It is translated as CASGYNEQFF.

In its sample, this clonotype was seen a few times. The chain recombines TRBV3-1 with TRBJ2-1; D possibly corresponds to TRBD2 (6 bases). This CDR3 has 12 amino acids. Trimming pared 1 base from V and 16 bases from J, leaving 14 bases between. Germline-derived CDR1 and CDR2 are LGHDT and YNNKEL (reference sequence). Written as DNA, the CDR3 is TGTGCCAGCAGCCAAGCCGGAGGGGCATGTTTCTTC. Its protein product is CASSQAGGACFF.

This clonotype was recorded a few times. V is TRBV9 and J is TRBJ2-1; D not certain. V was pared by 3 bases and J by 3 bases, with 13 bases between. This CDR3 region has 15 residues. CDR1 is SGDLS and CDR2 is YYNGEE in the germline V gene. This CDR3 is CASSGAYPNYNEQFF. Here the CDR3 DNA reads TGTGCCAGCAGCGGGGCCTACCCCAACTACAATGAGCAGTTCTTC.

The J gene is TRBJ2-5, the V gene TRBV5-1; TRBD2 matches at 11 bases. Germline values: CDR1 SGHRS, CDR2 YFSETQ. V lost 0 bases to trimming and J lost 0 bases; unmatched junction nucleotides: 1. CDR3 length: 16 amino acids. The CDR3 nucleotides read TGCGCCAGCAGCTTGGGACTAGCGGGGTACCAAGAGACCCAGTACTTC. As protein: CASSLGLAGYQETQYF.

The V gene is TRBV3-1, the J gene TRBJ2-1; 8 positions match TRBD2. The CDR3 is 12 amino acids. Germline loops: CDR1 LGHDT, CDR2 YNNKEL (reference sequence). The V gene end was trimmed by 1 base and the J gene end by 10 bases; junction bases not matched to a gene: 0. The DNA for the CDR3 is TGTGCCAGCAGCCAAGTAGCGGGGGAGCAGTTCTTC. Amino acids: CASSQVAGEQFF.

The gene calls are TRBV10-3 and TRBJ2-7; D is perhaps TRBD2 (5 bases). Germline CDR1 ENHRY, CDR2 SYGVKD. The CDR3 length is 13 residues. Trimming shortened V by 5 bases and J by 6 bases, and 14 bases separated the two germline ends. The CDR3 sequence: CAISRDPKGEQYF. CDR3 DNA sequence: TGTGCCATCAGTCGGGATCCTAAGGGCGAGCAGTACTTC.

This chain joins TRBV29-1 and TRBJ2-3; TRBD1 might be the D (6 bases). The CDR3 covers 13 residues. Germline CDR1 reads SQVTM; CDR2 reads ANQGSEA. The germline V and J ends were trimmed by 4 bases and 2 bases, with 10 bases remaining between them. Written as DNA, the CDR3 is TGCAGCGTTGCTCCAGGGGTCACAGATACGCAGTATTTT. It encodes CSVAPGVTDTQYF.

V and J are TRBV28 and TRBJ1-5, with D perhaps TRBD1 (6 bases). Germline CDR1 reads MDHEN; CDR2 reads SYDVKM. This CDR3 comprises 19 residues. V lost 3 bases, J lost 1 base, and 22 bases lay in between. In DNA, the CDR3 is TGTGCCAGCAGTTTCGTGGTGGGGGCCAGTACGATGAGCAATCAGCCCCAGCATTTT. It specifies CASSFVVGASTMSNQPQHF. The full variable domain, completed using reference TRBV28 and TRBJ1-5, is DVKVTQSSRYLVKRTGEKVFLECVQDMDHENMFWYRQDPGLGLRLIYFSYDVKMKEKGDIPEGYSVSREKKERFSLILESASTNQTSMYLCASSFVVGASTMSNQPQHFGDGTRLSIL.

The CDR3, as DNA: TGTGCCAGCAGTTTTGGCGGGGCAAGGGGCTACACCTTC. This sequence encodes CASSFGGARGYTF. V usage is TRBV27 and J usage is TRBJ1-2, with D perhaps TRBD1 (5 bases). V shed 3 bases and J shed 8 bases, with 13 bases lying between them. The CDR3 spans 13 residues. The germline V gene encodes CDR1 MNHEY and CDR2 SMNVEV (reference sequence).

Ten or more counts support this clonotype. The chain recombines TRBV7-9 with TRBJ2-3; either TRBD1 or TRBD2 may fit D (5 bases each). The V gene's germline CDR1 is SEHNR and CDR2 FQNEAQ (reference sequence). The V gene lost 8 bases and the J gene lost 4 bases, with 16 bases spanning the gap. CDR3 length: 14 amino acids. CDR3 sequence (DNA): TGTGCCAGCGGTCCCGAGGGGCCCCCAGATACGCAGTATTTT. Its translation: CASGPEGPPDTQYF.

The chain joins TRBV29-1 to TRBJ2-1, with TRBD1 matching 10 bases. Germline CDR1 reads SQVTM; CDR2 reads ANQGSEA. CDR3 length equals 15 residues. V was pared by 4 bases and J by 7 bases, with 10 bases of the junction left unmatched. The CDR3 DNA reads TGCAGCGTTGCCTCGGGACAGGGGATCGAAAATGAGCAGTTCTTC. Protein: CSVASGQGIENEQFF.

The V call is TRBV9, the J call TRBJ2-1; a possible D gene is TRBD1 (6 bases). The CDR3 totals 12 residues. Germline values: CDR1 SGDLS, CDR2 YYNGEE. Trimming took 4 bases from V and 6 from J, leaving 8 bases between them. CDR3 amino acids: CASSTGSNEQFF. The CDR3 DNA follows: TGTGCCAGCAGCACAGGGAGCAATGAGCAGTTCTTC.

This sequence joins TRBV28 and TRBJ2-7; no clear D. This CDR3 has 13 amino acids. Germline assignment: CDR1 MDHEN and CDR2 SYDVKM. V lost 3 bases, J lost 0 bases, and 6 bases lay in between. The CDR3 spells CASSFFGSYEQYF. CDR3 in DNA: TGTGCCAGCAGTTTTTTCGGCTCCTACGAGCAGTACTTC.

The rearrangement uses TRBV20-1 and TRBJ1-4; 10 nucleotides line up with TRBD1. This CDR3 is built from 14 residues. Trimming at V came to 3 bases and at J to 10 bases, leaving 8 bases not matched to a gene. Per the germline V gene, CDR1 is DFQATT and CDR2 is SNEGSKA (reference sequence). CDR3: CSASSGQGTGKLFF. CDR3 nucleotide sequence: TGCAGTGCTAGTTCGGGACAGGGGACAGGAAAACTGTTTTTT.

The V gene is TRBV5-5, the J gene TRBJ2-2, with 9 bases lining up with TRBD1. J gave up 4 bases and V 4 bases, and 11 bases lay outside the gene matches. This CDR3 region has 17 residues. The germline gives CDR1 SGHKS, CDR2 YYEKEE (reference sequence). As DNA, the CDR3 is TGTGCCAGCAGCATAGCGACAGGGGGAATAGGCACCGGGGAGCTGTTTTTT. This sequence encodes CASSIATGGIGTGELFF. The full variable domain, with the rest looked up from reference TRBV5-5 and TRBJ2-2, is DAGVTQSPTHLIKTRGQQVTLRCSPISGHKSVSWYQQVLGQGPQFIFQYYEKEERGRGNFPDRFSARQFPNYSSELNVNALLLGDSALYLCASSIATGGIGTGELFFGEGSRLTVL.

This rearrangement joins TRBV11-1 to TRBJ1-3; D unclear. CDR1 and CDR2 (germline): SGHAT, FQDESV (reference sequence). The CDR3 is made up of 21 amino acids. The germline V and J ends were trimmed by 4 bases and 0 bases, with 28 bases remaining between them. The DNA of the CDR3 is TGTGCCAGCAGCTCGTTCCTCCGGGGAAAGAGGGATGATCGCTCTGGAAACACCATATATTTT. Its translation: CASSSFLRGKRDDRSGNTIYF.

This clonotype showed up just a few times. The V gene is TRBV19, the J gene TRBJ2-1; D possibly corresponds to TRBD2 (5 bases). Germline CDR1 LNHDA, CDR2 SQIVND (reference sequence). The CDR3 loop spans 13 amino acids. The V gene lost 3 bases and the J gene lost 7 bases, with 10 bases spanning the gap. The CDR3 loop reads CASSIKGLNEQFF. CDR3 in DNA: TGTGCCAGTAGTATCAAAGGACTGAATGAGCAGTTCTTC.

This chain links TRBV12-3 or TRBV12-4 with TRBJ2-5; D may be TRBD2 (6 bases). This CDR3 region has 16 residues. Deletions cut 8 bases from V and 7 bases from J, with 26 bases between. CDR3 bases: TGTGCCAGCCGACTCTTAGCGGAGGGTCCTAGGGGGACCCAGTACTTC. Protein product: CASRLLAEGPRGTQYF.

This clonotype was recorded once. J is TRBJ2-6 and V is TRBV6-2 or TRBV6-3; 7 bases agree with TRBD1. The CDR3 is made up of 19 amino acids. Germline lookup yields CDR1 MNHEY and CDR2 SVGEGT. V gave up 3 bases and J gave up 2 bases; unmatched junction bases: 13. CDR3: CASSYGYRGAGAGANVLTF. In DNA, the CDR3 is TGTGCCAGCAGTTATGGGTACAGGGGCGCTGGTGCTGGGGCCAACGTCCTGACTTTC.

This clonotype turned up a few times. The chain combines TRBV10-2 with TRBJ2-4; D gene unclear. Trimming left V 3 bases short and J 0 bases short, with 9 bases between. The CDR3 runs 15 residues. The germline V gene encodes CDR1 WSHSY and CDR2 SAAADI. The CDR3 is CASSDVALAKNIQYF. The CDR3 DNA is TGCGCCAGCAGTGACGTGGCCCTAGCCAAAAACATTCAGTACTTC.

This clonotype was recorded once. The genes are TRBV7-8 and TRBJ2-1; 8 bases are shared with TRBD2. This CDR3 has 16 amino acids. The V and J ends lost 2 bases and 4 bases, in that order; junction bases with no gene match: 7. Germline V gene data show CDR1 as SGHVS and CDR2 as FQNEAQ. This CDR3 reads CASSLTLAGAYNEQFF. DNA of the CDR3: TGTGCCAGCAGCTTAACCCTAGCGGGCGCATACAATGAGCAGTTCTTC.

The chain joins TRBV6-6 to TRBJ1-1; D may be TRBD1 (5 bases). CDR3 size: 13 residues. V dropped 4 bases and J dropped 6 bases, with 12 bases sitting between them. Germline CDR1 MNHNY, CDR2 SVGAGI (reference sequence). DNA for the CDR3: TGTGCCAGCAGTTCCCCCGGGGGGGCTGAAGCTTTCTTT. Protein: CASSSPGGAEAFF.

This chain uses TRBV7-3 with TRBJ2-7, with unresolved D. The germline V and J ends were trimmed by 5 bases and 5 bases, with 16 bases remaining between them. This CDR3 is built from 14 residues. The germline gives CDR1 SGHTA, CDR2 FQGTGA. The CDR3 loop is CASSPTGLLDEQYF. The CDR3 coding sequence is TGTGCCAGCAGCCCCACGGGTCTGCTCGACGAGCAGTACTTC.

The chain is built from TRBV20-1 and TRBJ2-1; 12 nucleotides agree with TRBD1. Germline V lookup: CDR1 DFQATT, CDR2 SNEGSKA (reference sequence). V was clipped by 6 bases and J by 3 bases; unmatched bases: 12. This CDR3 region has 17 residues. The CDR3 protein is CSAAGTGGNFFYNEQFF. The CDR3 nucleotides read TGCAGTGCCGCTGGGACAGGGGGCAACTTCTTCTACAATGAGCAGTTCTTC.